A selection of T cell receptor beta chains follows, all from one sample in a study of blood T cell repertoires in COVID-19. TCRdb's table, derived via immunoSEQ multiplex PCR, lists solely in-frame clones and lacks some. Here the sample spans roughly 350,000 clones, 87% being singletons. What was sequenced was peripheral blood. Receptors originate from a woman between 50 and 59 years old with COVID-19, enrolled during active disease. Both conserved end residues are part of each CDR3. A D gene is named only where the DNA matches it firmly. Clone size is given for some rows only: seen once, a few or many times, or a class if the clone is expanded.

cdr3_nt cdr3_aa v_call d_call j_call clone_size
TGCGCCAGCAGCTTGGCCCTAGGGGCAGAGACCCAGTACTTC CASSLALGAETQYF TRBV5-1 NA TRBJ2-5 NA
TGCAGCGTTAGACAGGGGGCGCTTAAGGACTACGAGCAGTACTTC CSVRQGALKDYEQYF TRBV29-1 TRBD1 TRBJ2-7 NA
TGTGCCAGTACCTTTGACTATTTTGACGCCTACAATGAGCAGTTCTTC CASTFDYFDAYNEQFF TRBV19 NA TRBJ2-1 NA
TGTGCCAGCAGTTTCCTTATAACGGGGACCCAGTACTTC CASSFLITGTQYF TRBV12-3/TRBV12-4 NA TRBJ2-5 once
TGTGCCAGCAGTTCTACTAGCGGGAGTAAATACAATGAGCAGTTCTTC CASSSTSGSKYNEQFF TRBV6-5 TRBD2 TRBJ2-1 NA
TGTGCCAGCAGCTTAGAGCAGCTAGAAGAGACCCAGTACTTC CASSLEQLEETQYF TRBV11-3 NA TRBJ2-5 once
TGTGCCAGCAGCTTATCAGGGGATCTCGAAGCTTTCTTT CASSLSGDLEAFF TRBV7-3 NA TRBJ1-1 NA
TGTGCCAGCAGCTTACTAGCGGGAGCCCGGGAGCAGTACTTC CASSLLAGAREQYF TRBV7-8 TRBD2 TRBJ2-7 NA
TGCGCCAGCAGCGGTACAGGGGCTGGAAACACCATATATTTT CASSGTGAGNTIYF TRBV5-1 TRBD1 TRBJ1-3 NA
TGTGCCAGCAGCCCAATGGGGGGGAACGGTGAAAAACTGTTTTTT CASSPMGGNGEKLFF TRBV9 NA TRBJ1-4 NA
TGTGCCAGCAACCTACTAGCGGGAGAGGCCAATGAGCAGTTCTTC CASNLLAGEANEQFF TRBV14 TRBD2 TRBJ2-1 NA
TGTGCCACCAGTGATACCGGGACACCTGGCAACGAGCAGTACTTC CATSDTGTPGNEQYF TRBV24-1 NA TRBJ2-7 NA
TGTGCCAGCTCACCGGGGACAGGGGGTATGAGACTAGCGGGAGGACGGTACAATGAGCAGTTCTTC CASSPGTGGMRLAGGRYNEQFF TRBV18 TRBD2 TRBJ2-1 NA
TGTGCCAGTAGTATCGGACTAGCGGCATCCACAGATACGCAGTATTTT CASSIGLAASTDTQYF TRBV19 TRBD2 TRBJ2-3 NA